This TCR beta chain is from a study of blood T cell repertoires in COVID-19. Looking at the study overall: The United States, Italy and Spain were the sources of the acute and convalescent COVID-19 samples. Sample material is recorded as cDNA or gDNA derived from T cells, B-cell-depleted T cells, or PBMCs.

The V and J ends lost 4 bases and 1 base respectively, with 8 bases between them. The CDR3 extends over 13 amino acids. Germline V lookup: CDR1 SQVTM, CDR2 ANQGSEA. In the original workflow: Reference gene primer amplification gave nucleated cell count estimates. Method: immunoSEQ multiplex PCR; TCRdb's copy keeps in-frame clones and lacks some. Clone size and V and J calls were adopted from that table, with D and trimming inferred from the DNA. The sample lists 270,000 or so clones; under 90% were seen once. This sequence originates from a woman aged 40 to 49 who had recovered from COVID-19. The chain has TRBV29-1 and TRBJ2-1; no firm D call. Sequenced sample: peripheral blood. CDR3 DNA sequence: TGCAGCGTTGGCGCCTTGTCCTACAATGAGCAGTTCTTC. Translation: CSVGALSYNEQFF.